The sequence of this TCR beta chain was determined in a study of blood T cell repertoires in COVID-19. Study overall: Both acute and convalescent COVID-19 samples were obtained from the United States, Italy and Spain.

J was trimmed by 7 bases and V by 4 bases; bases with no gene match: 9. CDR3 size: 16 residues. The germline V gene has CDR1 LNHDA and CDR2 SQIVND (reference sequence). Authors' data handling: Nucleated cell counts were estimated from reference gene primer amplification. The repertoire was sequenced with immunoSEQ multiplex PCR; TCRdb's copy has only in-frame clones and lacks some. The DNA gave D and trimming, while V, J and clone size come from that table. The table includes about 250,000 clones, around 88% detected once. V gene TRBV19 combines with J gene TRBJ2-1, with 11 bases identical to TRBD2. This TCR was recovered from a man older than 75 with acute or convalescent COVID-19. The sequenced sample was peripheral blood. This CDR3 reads CASSKTSGMSGNEQFF. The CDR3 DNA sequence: TGTGCCAGTAGTAAGACTAGCGGGATGTCTGGGAATGAGCAGTTCTTC.